Shown below are 5 T cell receptor beta chains from a single sample sequenced in a study of PD-1 blockade in classical Hodgkin lymphoma. Clones were read by immunoSEQ multiplex PCR, and TCRdb kept only the in-frame ones, dropping some. The table shows roughly 90,000 clones, with roughly four fifths occurring only once. Every patient had relapsed following autologous stem cell transplantation, and cohorts differed in brentuximab vedotin exposure. Sample: peripheral blood mononuclear cells (PBMCs), taken before the second cycle of nivolumab. These receptors all stem from a human donor with classical Hodgkin lymphoma.

J is TRBJ1-3 and V is TRBV28, with D tentatively TRBD1 (6 bases). Germline assignment: CDR1 MDHEN and CDR2 SYDVKM. Deletions cut 3 bases from V and 4 bases from J, with 7 bases between. The CDR3 length is 13 residues. The CDR3 sequence: CASSFRGGNTIYF. CDR3 sequence (DNA): TGTGCCAGCAGTTTCAGGGGAGGAAACACCATATATTTT.

The rearrangement uses TRBV5-5 and TRBJ2-3; D tentatively reads TRBD1 or TRBD2 (5 bases each). The CDR3 length is 14 residues. Germline V gives CDR1 SGHKS, CDR2 YYEKEE (reference sequence). The ends were cut back, 0 bases at V and 4 bases at J, with 9 bases in the middle. CDR3 sequence reads: CASSLVRDADTQYF. The CDR3 bases are TGTGCCAGCAGCTTGGTACGGGACGCAGATACGCAGTATTTT.

This clone has more than one count but fewer than ten. Other DNA variants within this sample encode the same CDR3. The chain joins TRBV6-6 to TRBJ1-5; D is unclear. This CDR3 comprises 12 residues. Germline V gene data show CDR1 as MNHNY and CDR2 as SVGAGI (reference sequence). Trimming shortened V by 4 bases and J by 4 bases, and 5 bases separated the two germline ends. The CDR3 sequence is CASSFLNQPQHF. CDR3 bases: TGTGCCAGCAGTTTTCTGAATCAGCCCCAGCATTTT.

This clone came up once. CDR3 sequence (DNA): TGTGCCACCAGCAGAGATTGGTCCTCTGGAAACACCATATATTTT. Translated, it gives CATSRDWSSGNTIYF. The V and J genes are TRBV15 and TRBJ1-3, with D hard to call. The germline V gene has CDR1 LNHNV and CDR2 YYDKDF (reference sequence). Trimming stripped 0 bases from V and 0 bases from J, with 6 bases between. The CDR3 is 15 residues long. Based on the CDR3 plus reference TRBV15 and TRBJ1-3, the full variable domain is DAMVIQNPRYQVTQFGKPVTLSCSQTLNHNVMYWYQQKSSQAPKLLFHYYDKDFNNEADTPDNFQSRRPNTSFCFLDIRSPGLGDTAMYLCATSRDWSSGNTIYFGEGSWLTVV.

V is TRBV29-1 and J is TRBJ2-3; the match to TRBD2 covers 8 bases. V lost 3 bases, J lost 3 bases, and 5 bases stayed unmatched. Germline V gene sequence: CDR1 SQVTM, CDR2 ANQGSEA. There are 14 residues in the CDR3. The CDR3 nucleotides are TGCAGCGTTGACCGGCGGGGGGAGACAGATACGCAGTATTTT. As protein: CSVDRRGETDTQYF.